This TCR beta chain was obtained from a study of blood T cell repertoires in COVID-19 (TCRdb year 2020). About the investigation overall: Samples covering the acute and convalescent phases of COVID-19 were provided by collaborators in the United States, Italy and Spain. The repertoires were released in a freely available public database intended as a resource for research on the immune response to SARS-CoV-2. The prospective study material was composed of cDNA or gDNA derived from T cells, B-cell-depleted T cells, or PBMCs. A de-identified subject ID, COVID-19 status, age in years and sex were almost always included in the sample metadata. Where available, HLA class I and class II types were obtained from metadata supplied by the sample provider rather than from assay-based typing. The dataset comprised deeply sampled blood TCRbeta repertoires from subjects exposed to, actively infected with, or recovered from COVID-19. Samples came from the ongoing ImmuneRACE study (first 160 participants) plus 1,254 subjects from 6 global collaborators.

Overall results and qualifications from the work: The amount of clinical and demographic metadata varied by source and participant and was provided uncurated.

Each collaborating institution followed its own protocols to collect whole blood in K2EDTA tubes. For TCRbeta analysis, collaborators shipped samples in one of three forms: frozen whole blood, isolated PBMCs, or DNA extracted from either of those sample types. Regarding this clone: The antigen it recognizes is unknown. Per-base qualities were not stored, and no clone one base away is much larger.

TCRbeta CDR3 regions were amplified from genomic DNA by means of the immunoSEQ Assay, a bias-controlled multiplex PCR. The original methods were these. Nucleated cell counts per sample were estimated from amplification of reference gene primers within the assay. Sequence reads were collapsed and filtered to measure the absolute abundance of every unique TCRbeta CDR3 rearrangement. For each sample, productive Simpson clonality was calculated as the square root of Simpson's diversity index across productive rearrangements. The source is immuneACCESS, and TCRdb retained only in-frame sequences with V and J called. Part of the clones is not carried over; for the studies checked, unresolved V genes explain less than half of this, and the remainder is unexplained. The V and J calls and the clone size are those of that table, but D and trimming were determined from the DNA. In all, the sample holds 45,000 to 70,000 clones, and around 76% of those were seen once. The top ten hold 22% of the sample.

The sequence derives from a woman aged 55 to 70 with acute or convalescent COVID-19. Specimen: peripheral blood.

Here is the DNA: TGCGCCACCGTGCTGGCGGGGGGCCGGGAGCAGTACTTC. It translates as CATVLAGGREQYF. Recombination connected TRBV10-2 to TRBJ2-7; 8 middle bases align to TRBD2. The germline V gene encodes CDR1 WSHSY and CDR2 SAAADI. Clipping removes 10 bases from V and 7 bases from J, with 12 as the unmatched junction base count. The CDR3 covers 13 residues, taking in both the cysteine and the phenylalanine. Just the 39-base CDR3 DNA is kept, in frame starting at base 1.